A selection of T cell receptor beta chains follows, all from one sample in a study of blood T cell repertoires in COVID-19. TCRdb's copy holds only in-frame clones and misses some; the assay was immunoSEQ multiplex PCR. The data show around 300,000 clones, roughly 89% seen once. The sequencing sample was made of peripheral blood. These receptors all come from a woman aged 40-49 years with COVID-19, enrolled during active disease. The CDR3 runs from the conserved cysteine through the conserved F or W. The D gene is left open where the match is weak. The size field is filled for only some rows; it gives once, few, many or a size class.

d_call	j_call	clone_size	v_call	cdr3_length	cdr3_aa	cdr3_nt
TRBD2	TRBJ2-7	.	TRBV7-2	15	CASSLNSGPTYEQYF	TGTGCCAGCAGCTTAAATAGCGGGCCGACCTACGAGCAGTACTTC
.	TRBJ1-2	.	TRBV19	13	CASTFRANYGYTF	TGTGCCAGTACGTTTAGAGCTAACTATGGCTACACCTTC
.	TRBJ2-7	.	TRBV5-6	16	CASSLGVRTSMNEQYF	TGTGCCAGCAGCTTGGGAGTAAGGACATCGATGAACGAGCAGTACTTC
.	TRBJ2-3	.	TRBV6-2/TRBV6-3	15	CASSYPGTDTDTQYF	TGTGCCAGCAGTTACCCTGGGACTGACACAGATACGCAGTATTTT
.	TRBJ2-1	.	TRBV3-1/TRBV3-2	13	CASSQVSYNEQFF	TGTGCCAGCAGCCAAGTGAGTTACAATGAGCAGTTCTTC
.	TRBJ2-3	.	TRBV7-9	15	CASSLTGTSTDTQYF	TGTGCCAGCAGCTTGACGGGGACTAGCACAGATACGCAGTATTTT
TRBD2	TRBJ2-7	.	TRBV27	14	CASSAAGGSYEQYF	TGTGCCAGCAGTGCCGCGGGGGGCTCCTACGAGCAGTACTTC
TRBD1	TRBJ1-2	.	TRBV4-1	15	CASSQEDRGDYGYTF	TGCGCCAGCAGCCAAGAAGACAGGGGGGACTATGGCTACACCTTC
.	TRBJ1-2	.	TRBV7-2	17	CASSLVIGARANYGYTF	TGTGCCAGCAGCTTAGTAATAGGGGCCAGAGCTAACTATGGCTACACCTTC
.	TRBJ2-1	.	TRBV6-6	12	CASSYLVNEQFF	TGTGCCAGCAGTTATTTAGTGAACGAGCAGTTCTTC
.	TRBJ2-7	.	TRBV9	15	CASSEGWGVEYEQYF	TGTGCCAGCAGCGAAGGATGGGGGGTTGAGTACGAGCAGTACTTC
TRBD2	TRBJ2-2	.	TRBV30	14	CAWSVLAGTGELFF	TGTGCCTGGAGTGTCCTAGCGGGGACCGGGGAGCTGTTTTTT
.	TRBJ1-3	.	TRBV9	16	CASSVWEGLSGNTIYF	TGTGCCAGCAGCGTATGGGAGGGTCTATCGGGAAACACCATATATTTT
TRBD1	TRBJ1-1	.	TRBV19	15	CASSPPQGRRTEAFF	TGTGCCAGTAGTCCTCCACAGGGGAGGCGCACTGAAGCTTTCTTT
.	TRBJ1-1	.	TRBV5-1	15	CASSLAGLAGAEAFF	TGCGCCAGCAGCTTGGCCGGTTTGGCAGGGGCTGAAGCTTTCTTT
TRBD2	TRBJ2-1	.	TRBV9	16	CASSPSGGGQVYEQFF	TGTGCCAGCAGCCCCTCTGGCGGGGGTCAAGTCTATGAGCAGTTCTTC
.	TRBJ2-5	once	TRBV7-9	12	CASSLPAETQYF	TGTGCCAGCAGCTTACCCGCGGAGACCCAGTACTTC
.	TRBJ2-5	.	TRBV2	12	CASGGAGETQYF	TGTGCCAGCGGGGGGGCCGGAGAGACCCAGTACTTC
TRBD1	TRBJ1-3	.	TRBV6-5	14	CASKLYGQGHTIYF	TGTGCCAGCAAACTATATGGACAGGGCCACACCATATATTTT
TRBD2	TRBJ2-2	.	TRBV5-1	15	CASSHEAGGFGELFF	TGCGCCAGCAGCCACGAAGCGGGAGGGTTCGGGGAGCTGTTTTTT
.	TRBJ1-4	.	TRBV15	14	CATSRAPGAEKLFF	TGTGCCACCAGCAGAGCCCCAGGGGCCGAAAAACTGTTTTTT
.	TRBJ1-2	.	TRBV4-3	14	CASSQNRVNHGYTF	TGCGCCAGCAGCCAAAACAGGGTGAATCATGGCTACACCTTC
.	TRBJ1-1	.	TRBV5-4	14	CASSLDGWNTEAFF	TGTGCCAGCAGCTTGGACGGTTGGAACACTGAAGCTTTCTTT